This T cell receptor beta chain was captured by sequencing in a study of blood T cell repertoires in COVID-19. For the study at large: Samples came from the United States, Italy and Spain, spanning acute and convalescent COVID-19. Nucleic acid was either cDNA or gDNA, and it came from T cells, B-cell-depleted T cells, or PBMCs.

While infection was still active, Seattle patients were enrolled and then followed longitudinally. Trimming took 8 bases from V and 5 from J, leaving 12 bases between them. CDR1 is MDHEN, CDR2 SYDVKM, per germline. The CDR3 is made up of 12 amino acids. The table came from immunoSEQ multiplex PCR; TCRdb's copy has only in-frame clones and leaves some out. Of approximately 300,000 clones listed, roughly nine tenths were seen once; the top ten hold less than 2%. The chain joins TRBV28 to TRBJ1-2, with a tentative D call TRBD1 (6 bases). The sequence derives from a woman in her twenties or thirties with COVID-19, enrolled during active disease. Sequencing was carried out using peripheral blood. The CDR3 DNA is TGTGCCAGCGTGAACAGGGAGTATGGCTACACCTTC. Amino acids: CASVNREYGYTF.